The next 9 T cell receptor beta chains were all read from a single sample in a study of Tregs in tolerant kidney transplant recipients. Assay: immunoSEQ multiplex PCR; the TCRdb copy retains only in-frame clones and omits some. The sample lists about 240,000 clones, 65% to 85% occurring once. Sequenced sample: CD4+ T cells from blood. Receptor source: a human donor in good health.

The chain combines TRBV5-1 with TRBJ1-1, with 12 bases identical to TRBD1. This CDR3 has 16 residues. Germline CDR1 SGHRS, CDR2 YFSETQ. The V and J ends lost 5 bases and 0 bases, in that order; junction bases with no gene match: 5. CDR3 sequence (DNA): TGCGCCAGCAGAGCCGGGACAGGGGGCTTGAACACTGAAGCTTTCTTT. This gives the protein CASRAGTGGLNTEAFF.

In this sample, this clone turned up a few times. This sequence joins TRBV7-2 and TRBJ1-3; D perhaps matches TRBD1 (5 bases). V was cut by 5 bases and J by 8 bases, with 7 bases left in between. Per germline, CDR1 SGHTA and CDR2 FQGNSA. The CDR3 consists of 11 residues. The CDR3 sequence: CASSTGDTIYF. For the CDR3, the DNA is TGTGCCAGCAGCACGGGGGACACCATATATTTT.

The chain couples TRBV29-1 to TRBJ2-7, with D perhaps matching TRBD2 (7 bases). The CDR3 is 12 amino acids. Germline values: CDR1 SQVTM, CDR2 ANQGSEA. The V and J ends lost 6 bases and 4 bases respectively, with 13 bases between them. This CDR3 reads CSVRRGGYEQYF. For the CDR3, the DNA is TGCAGCGTAAGAAGGGGGGGGTACGAGCAGTACTTC.

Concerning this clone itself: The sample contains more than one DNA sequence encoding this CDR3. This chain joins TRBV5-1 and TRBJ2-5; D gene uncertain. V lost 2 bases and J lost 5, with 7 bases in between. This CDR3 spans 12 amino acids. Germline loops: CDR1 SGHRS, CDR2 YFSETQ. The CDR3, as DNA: TGCGCCAGCAGCTTAGGTCAGGAGACCCAGTACTTC. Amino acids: CASSLGQETQYF.

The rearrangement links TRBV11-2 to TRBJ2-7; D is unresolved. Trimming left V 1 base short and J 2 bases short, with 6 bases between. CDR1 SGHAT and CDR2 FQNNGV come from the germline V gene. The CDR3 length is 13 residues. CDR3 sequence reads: CASSLGTAYEQYF. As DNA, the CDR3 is TGTGCCAGCAGCTTAGGTACAGCCTACGAGCAGTACTTC.

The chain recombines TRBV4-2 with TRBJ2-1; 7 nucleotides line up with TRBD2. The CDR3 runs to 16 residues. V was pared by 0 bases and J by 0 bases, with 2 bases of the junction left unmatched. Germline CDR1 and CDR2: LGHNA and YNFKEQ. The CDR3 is CASSQESGGSYNEQFF. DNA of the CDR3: TGTGCCAGCAGCCAAGAGTCGGGGGGCTCCTACAATGAGCAGTTCTTC.

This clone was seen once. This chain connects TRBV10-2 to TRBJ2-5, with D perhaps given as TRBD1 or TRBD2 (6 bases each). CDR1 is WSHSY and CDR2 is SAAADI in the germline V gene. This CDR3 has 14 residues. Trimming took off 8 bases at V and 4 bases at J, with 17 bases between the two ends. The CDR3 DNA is TGCGCCAGCTCCCGACTAGGAGGGGGAGAGACCCAGTACTTC. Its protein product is CASSRLGGGETQYF.

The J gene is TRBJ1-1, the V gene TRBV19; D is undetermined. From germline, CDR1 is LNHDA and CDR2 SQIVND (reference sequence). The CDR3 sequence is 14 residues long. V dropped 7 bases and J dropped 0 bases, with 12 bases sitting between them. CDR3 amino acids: CASMAPTMNTEAFF. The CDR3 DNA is TGTGCCAGTATGGCACCTACCATGAACACTGAAGCTTTCTTT.

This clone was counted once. The CDR3 bases are TGTGCCAGCAGTGGACAGATGGGCAATGAGCAGTTCTTC. Its protein is CASSGQMGNEQFF. The rearrangement uses TRBV2 and TRBJ2-1, with D perhaps matching TRBD1 (5 bases). In germline, CDR1 is SNHLY, CDR2 FYNNEI. The CDR3 is 13 residues long. V was trimmed by 4 bases and J by 6 bases, leaving 10 bases between them.